This entry lists 25 T cell receptor beta chains sequenced from one sample in a study of blood T cell repertoires in COVID-19. TCRdb's table, derived via immunoSEQ multiplex PCR, lists solely in-frame clones and lacks some. The sample has approximately 250,000 clones; more than 75% are singletons. Input material: peripheral blood. The receptors shown here come from an elderly woman with COVID-19, enrolled during active disease.

The chain carries TRBV19 and TRBJ2-7, with TRBD1 matching over 10 bases. The germline gives CDR1 LNHDA, CDR2 SQIVND (reference sequence). The CDR3 sequence is 14 residues long. V was clipped by 5 bases and J by 6 bases; unmatched bases: 7. The CDR3 loop is CASSPGTGAGEQYF. For the CDR3, the DNA is TGTGCCAGTAGTCCCGGGACAGGGGCCGGCGAGCAGTACTTC.

CDR3 in DNA: TGTGCCAGCAGAAGCGCGGAGGGACAGGGGGATCGCTATGGCTACACCTTC. This translates into CASRSAEGQGDRYGYTF. The rearrangement links TRBV27 to TRBJ1-2, with TRBD1 matching over 11 bases. Germline V lookup: CDR1 MNHEY, CDR2 SMNVEV (reference sequence). This CDR3 comprises 17 residues. V lost 6 bases, J lost 4 bases, and 13 bases stayed unmatched.

The chain links TRBV6-5 to TRBJ2-2, with TRBD2 matching 8 bases. V shed 5 bases, J shed 12 bases, and the junction held 11 bases outside the gene matches. The CDR3 loop spans 14 amino acids. CDR1 and CDR2 from the germline V gene are MNHEY and SVGAGI. The CDR3 DNA sequence: TGTGCCAGCAGTACCGGGAGGGCTTCAAGTAAGCTGTTTTTT. It translates to CASSTGRASSKLFF.

The rearrangement joins TRBV5-1 to TRBJ2-1; 12 bases fit TRBD2. This CDR3 has 15 residues. J was trimmed by 7 bases and V by 8 bases; bases with no gene match: 10. Germline CDR1 SGHRS, CDR2 YFSETQ. CDR3: CARILLAGGGNEQFF. Here the CDR3 DNA reads TGCGCCAGAATCTTACTAGCGGGGGGTGGAAATGAGCAGTTCTTC.

The V gene is TRBV2, the J gene TRBJ1-2; 9 bases agree with TRBD1. This CDR3 is 14 amino acids long. The ends lost 1 base at V and 7 bases at J; junction bases unmatched: 4. Germline values: CDR1 SNHLY, CDR2 FYNNEI. CDR3 loop: CASSEETGGGGYTF. DNA for the CDR3: TGTGCCAGCAGTGAAGAAACAGGGGGCGGTGGCTACACCTTC.

The rearrangement joins TRBV10-3 to TRBJ2-7; 10 nucleotides line up with TRBD2. Germline trimming cut 2 bases from V and 4 bases from J; bases unmatched to any gene: 11. The CDR3 runs 17 residues. Germline CDR1 ENHRY, CDR2 SYGVKD. The CDR3 is CAISEDLAGAVAYEQYF. In DNA form, the CDR3 reads TGTGCCATCAGTGAGGATCTAGCGGGGGCCGTGGCGTACGAGCAGTACTTC.

The chain links TRBV7-2 to TRBJ2-3, with no clear D. CDR1 is SGHTA, CDR2 FQGNSA, per germline. V was pared by 1 base and J by 0 bases, with 14 bases between. The CDR3 consists of 17 residues. The CDR3 DNA reads as TGTGCCAGCAGCTTAGATTCCCCAGTTTTTAGCACAGATACGCAGTATTTT. Protein: CASSLDSPVFSTDTQYF.

This chain links TRBV19 with TRBJ2-3, with TRBD1 as a possible D gene (7 bases). CDR1 is LNHDA, CDR2 SQIVND, per germline (reference sequence). The CDR3 loop spans 19 amino acids. Trimming shortened V by 8 bases and J by 0 bases, and 27 bases separated the two germline ends. CDR3 region: CASGGDRRGTPISTDTQYF. In DNA, the CDR3 is TGTGCCAGTGGCGGGGACAGAAGGGGGACCCCGATAAGCACAGATACGCAGTATTTT.

V gene TRBV4-1 combines with J gene TRBJ1-1; 10 bases agree with TRBD1. CDR1 and CDR2 (germline): MGHRA, YSYEKL. The CDR3 spans 16 residues. The junction had 11 bases not matched to a gene; V was cut back by 2 bases and J by 8 bases. DNA of the CDR3: TGCGCCAGCAGCCAAACTCCGGGACAGGGGACGAGGGAAGCTTTCTTT. Its translation: CASSQTPGQGTREAFF.

The chain employs TRBV7-9 and TRBJ1-4, with D maybe TRBD1 (6 bases). V lost 5 bases and J 3 bases, leaving 10 bases between the germline ends. This CDR3 is built from 14 residues. Germline V gene lookup returns CDR1 SEHNR and CDR2 FQNEAQ (reference sequence). The CDR3 sequence: CASSQGTANEKLFF. The CDR3 DNA follows: TGTGCCAGCAGCCAGGGGACGGCTAATGAAAAACTGTTTTTT.

For the CDR3, the DNA is TGTGCCAGCAGTTTAAGGACAGTCCCCAATCAGCCCCAGCATTTT. Its protein product is CASSLRTVPNQPQHF. This chain links TRBV6-5 with TRBJ1-5; D is perhaps TRBD1 (6 bases). Per germline, CDR1 MNHEY and CDR2 SVGAGI. The CDR3 has 15 residues. Trimming stripped 4 bases from V and 3 bases from J, with 13 bases between.

This clone was counted a single time. The chain combines TRBV7-9 with TRBJ2-7, with D possibly TRBD2 on 6 matching bases. Germline V gene lookup returns CDR1 SEHNR and CDR2 FQNEAQ (reference sequence). The CDR3 sequence is 16 residues long. V lost 5 bases and J 4 bases, leaving 21 bases between the germline ends. The CDR3 reads CASSPGGAARVYEQYF. The CDR3 DNA reads as TGTGCCAGCAGCCCCGGGGGAGCAGCGCGGGTTTACGAGCAGTACTTC. Full variable domain (outside the CDR3, taken from reference TRBV7-9 and TRBJ2-7): DTGVSQNPRHKITKRGQNVTFRCDPISEHNRLYWYRQTLGQGPEFLTYFQNEAQLEKSRLLSDRFSAERPKGSFSTLEIQRTEQGDSAMYLCASSPGGAARVYEQYFGPGTRLTVT.

This chain joins TRBV6-6 and TRBJ1-2; the match to TRBD1 covers 7 bases. The CDR3 loop spans 14 amino acids. Trimming removed 5 bases from V and 2 bases from J; junction bases left unmatched: 5. Germline CDR1 MNHNY, CDR2 SVGAGI (reference sequence). The DNA of the CDR3 is TGTGCCAGCAGTCCGACGACAGGGAACTATGGCTACACCTTC. This codes for CASSPTTGNYGYTF.

This chain connects TRBV6-6 to TRBJ1-1; unclear D gene. V lost 2 bases and J 1 base, leaving 14 bases between the germline ends. The CDR3 extends over 16 amino acids. CDR1 is MNHNY and CDR2 is SVGAGI in the germline V gene (reference sequence). DNA for the CDR3: TGTGCCAGCAGTTACCTCGAGGGCGGTACGAACACTGAAGCTTTCTTT. The encoded protein is CASSYLEGGTNTEAFF.

The V call is TRBV6-5, the J call TRBJ1-1; maybe TRBD1 (6 bases). Germline values: CDR1 MNHEY, CDR2 SVGAGI. CDR3 size: 15 residues. Trimming removed 7 bases at V and 3 bases at J, with 18 bases between. DNA of the CDR3: TGTGCCAGCATTGGCCCGGGGGGGCGATACACTGAAGCTTTCTTT. This codes for CASIGPGGRYTEAFF.

This chain joins TRBV2 and TRBJ2-2; no reliable D call. V shed 7 bases and J shed 6 bases, with 15 bases lying between them. This CDR3 has 14 amino acids. Germline-derived CDR1 and CDR2 are SNHLY and FYNNEI. CDR3 bases: TGTGCCAGCAACGATCAGATTGTACCCGGGGAGCTGTTTTTT. It translates to CASNDQIVPGELFF.

The V gene is TRBV24-1, the J gene TRBJ2-1; D may be TRBD2 (7 bases). The CDR3 totals 14 residues. The ends were cut back, 8 bases at V and 4 bases at J, with 14 bases in the middle. Germline V gene sequence: CDR1 KGHDR, CDR2 SFDVKD. This CDR3 reads CATNGGLSYNEQFF. The CDR3 coding sequence is TGTGCCACCAACGGGGGGCTCTCATACAATGAGCAGTTCTTC.

The chain couples TRBV7-7 to TRBJ2-5; TRBD1 might be the D (7 bases). Germline values: CDR1 SSHAT, CDR2 FNYEAQ (reference sequence). Deletions cut 5 bases from V and 4 bases from J, with 17 bases between. The length of the CDR3 is 15 residues. CDR3 residues: CASSRGAGGTETQYF. CDR3 DNA: TGTGCCAGCAGCCGAGGGGCAGGGGGGACAGAGACCCAGTACTTC. Combining the CDR3 with reference TRBV7-7 and TRBJ2-5 gives the whole variable domain GAGVSQSPRYKVTKRGQDVTLRCDPISSHATLYWYQQALGQGPEFLTYFNYEAQPDKSGLPSDRFSAERPEGSISTLTIQRTEQRDSAMYRCASSRGAGGTETQYFGPGTRLLVL.

This clone was detected a few times. J is TRBJ1-2 and V is TRBV28, with unresolved D. V gave up 2 bases and J gave up 2 bases, with 9 bases separating them. Germline V gives CDR1 MDHEN, CDR2 SYDVKM. The CDR3 covers 14 residues. For the CDR3, the DNA is TGTGCCAGCAGTTTAATACAGTTCAACTATGGCTACACCTTC. Translation gives CASSLIQFNYGYTF.

The chain uses TRBV28 and TRBJ2-7; 8 bases are shared with TRBD1. Trimming cost V 8 bases and J 6 bases; bases outside gene matches: 6. The CDR3 totals 12 residues. CDR1 MDHEN and CDR2 SYDVKM come from the germline V gene. The CDR3 sequence: CASWDRLSEQYF. The CDR3 DNA sequence: TGTGCCAGCTGGGACAGGTTGAGCGAGCAGTACTTC.

V gene TRBV7-2 combines with J gene TRBJ1-1, with a possible D match to TRBD1 (5 bases). CDR1 SGHTA and CDR2 FQGNSA come from the germline V gene. There are 16 residues in the CDR3. Trimming cost V 3 bases and J 1 base, with 15 bases left between them. The CDR3 DNA is TGTGCCAGCAGCTTCGGGTTAGGGAGGGGGAACACTGAAGCTTTCTTT. Its protein is CASSFGLGRGNTEAFF.

V is TRBV5-1 and J is TRBJ2-7; 8 bases agree with TRBD1. V dropped 4 bases and J dropped 6; count of bases not matched to a gene: 6. Germline V lookup: CDR1 SGHRS, CDR2 YFSETQ. This CDR3 spans 13 amino acids. The CDR3 DNA reads as TGCGCCAGCAGCGTAGGGACAGGTGGCGAGCAGTACGTC. It yields the protein CASSVGTGGEQYV.

This chain connects TRBV5-1 to TRBJ1-2, with 7 bases identical to TRBD1. Germline lookup yields CDR1 SGHRS and CDR2 YFSETQ. Trimming took 3 bases from V and 8 from J; bases not matched to a gene: 4. There are 12 residues in the CDR3. Here the CDR3 reads CASSSTGVGYTF. CDR3 nucleotide sequence: TGCGCCAGCAGCTCTACAGGGGTCGGCTACACCTTC. The full variable domain, its missing parts supplied by reference TRBV5-1 and TRBJ1-2, is KAGVTQTPRYLIKTRGQQVTLSCSPISGHRSVSWYQQTPGQGLQFLFEYFSETQRNKGNFPGRFSGRQFSNSRSEMNVSTLELGDSALYLCASSSTGVGYTFGSGTRLTVV.

This rearrangement joins TRBV21-1 to TRBJ2-7; the D call in the table, TRBD2, was not verified against the DNA. TRBV21-1 is tagged as a pseudogene. The CDR3 spans 19 residues. CDR3 in DNA: TGTGCCAGCAGCGAACCGGGACTAGCGGGGGGGCCCACCCTCTACGAGCAGTACGTC. Its translation is CASSEPGLAGGPTLYEQYV.

This clone appeared once. The chain has TRBV29-1 and TRBJ1-1; tentatively, D is TRBD1 (6 bases). Germline V CDR1 and CDR2: SQVTM, ANQGSEA. CDR3 length: 13 residues. Between the trimmed V and J ends, which lost 3 bases and 4 bases, there was a span of 12 bases. The CDR3 spells CSVDAGATTEAFF. The CDR3 bases are TGCAGCGTTGATGCGGGGGCGACCACTGAAGCTTTCTTT.